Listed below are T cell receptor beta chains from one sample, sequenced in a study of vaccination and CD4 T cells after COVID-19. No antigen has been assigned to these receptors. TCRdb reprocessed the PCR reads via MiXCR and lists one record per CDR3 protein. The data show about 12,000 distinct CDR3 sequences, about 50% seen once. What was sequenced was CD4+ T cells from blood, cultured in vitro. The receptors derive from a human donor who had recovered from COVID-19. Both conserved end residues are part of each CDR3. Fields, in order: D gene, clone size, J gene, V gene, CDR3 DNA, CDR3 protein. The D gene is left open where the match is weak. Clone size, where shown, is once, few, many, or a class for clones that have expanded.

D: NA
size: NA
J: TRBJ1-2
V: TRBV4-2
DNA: TGTGCCAGCAGCTTTCAGGGGAACTATGGCTACACCTTC
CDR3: CASSFQGNYGYTF

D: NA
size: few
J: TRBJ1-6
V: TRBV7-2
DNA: TGTGCCAGCAGCTTAGTGGGAAACGCCGACTCACCCCTCCACTTT
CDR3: CASSLVGNADSPLHF

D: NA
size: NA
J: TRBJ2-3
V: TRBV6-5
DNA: TGTGCCAGCAGTTACCGGGGGCGAGGTTCATCAGATACGCAGTATTTT
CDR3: CASSYRGRGSSDTQYF

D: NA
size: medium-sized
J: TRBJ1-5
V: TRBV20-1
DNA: TGCAGTGCTAGAGATATGAGCTATAGCAATCAGCCCCAGCATTTT
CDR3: CSARDMSYSNQPQHF

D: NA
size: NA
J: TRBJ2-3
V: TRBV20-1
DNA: TGCAGTGCTAGATCCCTAACAGATACGCAGTATTTT
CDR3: CSARSLTDTQYF

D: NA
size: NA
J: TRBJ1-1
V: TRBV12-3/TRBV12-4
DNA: TGTGCCAGCAGTAGGGTCCAAAACACTGAAGCTTTCTTT
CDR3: CASSRVQNTEAFF

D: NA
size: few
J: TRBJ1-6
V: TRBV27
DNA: TGTGCCAGCAGTTTAGACGGCTGGGGTGGATCTTCACCCCTCCACTTT
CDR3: CASSLDGWGGSSPLHF

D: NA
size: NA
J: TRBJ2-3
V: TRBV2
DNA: TGTGCCAGCAGTTCCAGCACAGATACGCAGTATTTT
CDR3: CASSSSTDTQYF

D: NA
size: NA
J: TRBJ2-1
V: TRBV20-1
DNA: TGCAGTGCTAGTCTCGGGACCGACGCGCAGTTCTTC
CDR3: CSASLGTDAQFF

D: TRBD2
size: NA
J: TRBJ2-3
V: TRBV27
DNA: TGTGCCAGCAGACCTAGCGGGAGGTACAGCACAGATACGCAGTATTTT
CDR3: CASRPSGRYSTDTQYF

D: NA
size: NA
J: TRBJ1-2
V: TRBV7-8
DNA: TGTGCCAGCAGCTTTCTCACGGGGGACACCGGCTACACCTTC
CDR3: CASSFLTGDTGYTF

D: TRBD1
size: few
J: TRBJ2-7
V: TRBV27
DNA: TGTGCCAGCAGTTTAAGGACAGGGGGCTACGAGCAGTACTTC
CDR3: CASSLRTGGYEQYF

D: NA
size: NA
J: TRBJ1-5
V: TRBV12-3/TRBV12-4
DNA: TGTGCCAGCAGTGACCGAGGGGGGGCCGAGGCCCAGCATTTT
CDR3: CASSDRGGAEAQHF

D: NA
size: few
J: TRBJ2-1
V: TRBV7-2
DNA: TGTGCCAGCAGCTTATCTAGGGAGCAGTTCTTC
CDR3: CASSLSREQFF

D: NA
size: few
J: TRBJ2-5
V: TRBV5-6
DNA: TGTGCCAGCAGCTTCCTTAGCGGAAAGTACCAAGAGACCCAGTACTTC
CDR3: CASSFLSGKYQETQYF

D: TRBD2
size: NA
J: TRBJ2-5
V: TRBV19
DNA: TGTGCCTCCTCCGGGACTAGCCTGGAGACCCAGTACTTC
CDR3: CASSGTSLETQYF

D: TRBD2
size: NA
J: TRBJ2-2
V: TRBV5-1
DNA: TGCGCCAGCAGCTTGGCCGTGACTAGCGGGACCGGGGAGCTGTTTTTT
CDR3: CASSLAVTSGTGELFF

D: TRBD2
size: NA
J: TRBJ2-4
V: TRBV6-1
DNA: TGTGCCAGCAGTGAAATGGCCGGGACTATTGACATTCAGTACTTC
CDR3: CASSEMAGTIDIQYF

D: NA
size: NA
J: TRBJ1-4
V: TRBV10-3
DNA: TGTGCCATCAGTGAGGACACAACTAATGAAAAACTGTTTTTT
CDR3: CAISEDTTNEKLFF

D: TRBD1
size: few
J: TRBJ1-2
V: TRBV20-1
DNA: TGCAGTGCTCGACACCGGGACAGCTATGGCTACACCTTC
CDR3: CSARHRDSYGYTF

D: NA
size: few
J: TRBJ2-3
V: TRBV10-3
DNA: TGTGCCATCAGTGAGTTTAGGGTCGGCACAGATACGCAGTATTTT
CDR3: CAISEFRVGTDTQYF

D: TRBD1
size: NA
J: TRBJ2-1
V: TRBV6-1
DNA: TGTGCCAGCAGGGGACAGGGTTGGGATGAGCAGTTCTTC
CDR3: CASRGQGWDEQFF

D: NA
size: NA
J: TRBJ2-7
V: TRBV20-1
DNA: TGCAGTGCTAGTTCCGGGAGTACCTACGAGCAGTACTTC
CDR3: CSASSGSTYEQYF

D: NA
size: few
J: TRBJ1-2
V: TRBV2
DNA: TGTGCCAGCAGTGTTGGCCTTTCGGGGGCCTTGTCCGATGGCTACACCTTC
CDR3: CASSVGLSGALSDGYTF

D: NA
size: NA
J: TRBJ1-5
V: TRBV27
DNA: TGTGCCAGCAGACTCAACAGAAATCAGCCCCAGCATTTT
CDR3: CASRLNRNQPQHF

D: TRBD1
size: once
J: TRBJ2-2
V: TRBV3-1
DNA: TGTGCCAGCAGTGGGACAGGGAACACCGGGGAGCTGTTTTTT
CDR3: CASSGTGNTGELFF

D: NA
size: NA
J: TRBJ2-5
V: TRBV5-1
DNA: TGCGCCAGCAGCTTGGGGCAGGGAGGTCCGGAGACCCAGTACTTC
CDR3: CASSLGQGGPETQYF

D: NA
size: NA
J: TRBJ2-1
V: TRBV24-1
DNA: TGTGCCACCAGTGAAGGGGTGGGAATCAGTCGTCGGGATGAGCAGTTCTTC
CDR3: CATSEGVGISRRDEQFF

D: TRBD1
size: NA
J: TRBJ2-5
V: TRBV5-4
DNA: TGTGCCAGCAGCGATCGACAGGGACAAGAGACCCAGTACTTC
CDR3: CASSDRQGQETQYF

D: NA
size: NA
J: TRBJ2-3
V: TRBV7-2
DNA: TGTGCCAGCAGTAGAACAGATACGCAGTATTTT
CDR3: CASSRTDTQYF

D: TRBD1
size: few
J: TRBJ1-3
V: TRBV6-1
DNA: TGTGCCAGCTCCCAAGGACAGGGAGGAAACACCATATATTTT
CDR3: CASSQGQGGNTIYF

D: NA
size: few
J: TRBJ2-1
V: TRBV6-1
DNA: TGTGCCAGCAGTGAAGCAGACGGAGTTGGAGGCAATGAGCAGTTCTTC
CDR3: CASSEADGVGGNEQFF